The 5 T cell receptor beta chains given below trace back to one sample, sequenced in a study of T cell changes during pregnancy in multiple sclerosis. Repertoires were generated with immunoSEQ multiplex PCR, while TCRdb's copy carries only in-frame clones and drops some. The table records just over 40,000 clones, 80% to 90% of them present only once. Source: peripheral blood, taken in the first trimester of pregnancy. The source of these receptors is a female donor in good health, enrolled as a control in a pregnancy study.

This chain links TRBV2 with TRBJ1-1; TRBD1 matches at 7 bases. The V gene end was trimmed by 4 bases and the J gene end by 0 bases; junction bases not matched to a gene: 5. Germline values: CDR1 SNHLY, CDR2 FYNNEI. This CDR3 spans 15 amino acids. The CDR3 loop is CASSADRAVNTEAFF. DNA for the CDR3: TGTGCCAGCAGTGCAGACAGGGCCGTGAACACTGAAGCTTTCTTT.

The CDR3 here is CASSAQGGPYEQYF. Written as DNA, the CDR3 is TGTGCCAGCAGCGCCCAGGGGGGCCCCTACGAGCAGTACTTC. V usage is TRBV11-3 and J usage is TRBJ2-7; perhaps TRBD1 as D (7 bases). CDR3 length: 14 amino acids. Trimming took 5 bases from V and 2 from J, leaving 13 bases between them. Looked up from germline, CDR1 is SGHNT and CDR2 is YENEEA. The entire variable domain, with the rest obtained from reference TRBV11-3 and TRBJ2-7, is as follows: EAGVVQSPRYKIIEKKQPVAFWCNPISGHNTLYWYLQNLGQGPELLIRYENEEAVDDSQLPKDRFSAERLKGVDSTLKIQPAELGDSAVYLCASSAQGGPYEQYFGPGTRLTVT.

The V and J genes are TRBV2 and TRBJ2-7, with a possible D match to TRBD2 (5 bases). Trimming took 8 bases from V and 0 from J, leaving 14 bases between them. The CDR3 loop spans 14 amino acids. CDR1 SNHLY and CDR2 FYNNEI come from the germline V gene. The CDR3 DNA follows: TGTGCCAGCCTCCTGCGGACTCCCTCCTACGAGCAGTACTTC. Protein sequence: CASLLRTPSYEQYF.

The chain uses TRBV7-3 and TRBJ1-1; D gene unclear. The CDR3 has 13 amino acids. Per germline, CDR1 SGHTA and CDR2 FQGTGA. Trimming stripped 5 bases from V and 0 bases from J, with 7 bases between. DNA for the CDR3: TGTGCCAGCAGCCTGAGCATGAACACTGAAGCTTTCTTT. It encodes CASSLSMNTEAFF.

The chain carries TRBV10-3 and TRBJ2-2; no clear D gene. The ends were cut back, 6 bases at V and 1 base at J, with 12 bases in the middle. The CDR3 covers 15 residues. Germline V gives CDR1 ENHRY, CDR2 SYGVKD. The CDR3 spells CAIRNTNLNTGELFF. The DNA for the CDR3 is TGTGCCATCAGAAACACAAATCTGAACACCGGGGAGCTGTTTTTT.